This T cell receptor (beta chain) is from a study of blood T cell repertoires in COVID-19 (dated by TCRdb to between 2020 and 2021). A note on the overall study: Collaborator samples came from the United States, Italy and Spain and covered acute and convalescent phases of COVID-19. The prospective study material was composed of cDNA or gDNA derived from T cells, B-cell-depleted T cells, or PBMCs. Deeply sampled blood TCRbeta repertoires from subjects exposed to, actively infected with, or recovered from COVID-19 were included in the dataset. A freely available public database, intended as a resource for researchers studying the immune response to SARS-CoV-2, is where the repertoires were released. Samples were obtained from the ongoing ImmuneRACE study (first 160 participants) and from over 1,000 subjects provided by 6 global collaborators. Nearly every sample came with metadata listing a de-identified subject ID, COVID-19 status, age in years and sex. Where available, HLA class I and class II types were taken from metadata supplied by the sample provider and were not determined by assay-based typing. General conclusions and limits of the study: How much clinical and demographic metadata was included differed by source and by participant, and the metadata was provided uncurated.

Another Seattle source contributed samples from volunteer blood donors who had recovered from COVID-19. Collaborating institutions collected whole blood in K2EDTA tubes following their own protocols. For TCRbeta analysis, collaborators shipped samples as frozen whole blood, isolated PBMCs, or DNA extracted from either of those sample types. CDR1 is given as MNHEY and CDR2 as SVGAGI, both from the germline V gene. V is reduced by 6 bases and J by 0 bases, leaving a spacing of 5 bases between them. The CDR3 sequence holds 12 residues, the cysteine and phenylalanine included. The DNA shown is the 36-base CDR3, in frame from base 1. TCRbeta CDR3 regions were amplified from genomic DNA using the immunoSEQ Assay, a bias-controlled multiplex PCR. As for the original processing: The number of nucleated cells in each sample was estimated by amplification of reference gene primers within the assay. Sequence reads were collapsed and filtered to measure the absolute abundance of every unique TCRbeta CDR3 rearrangement. For each sample, productive Simpson clonality was calculated as the square root of Simpson's diversity index across productive rearrangements. Drawn from immuneACCESS, this table holds only the in-frame rearrangements with V and J called that TCRdb kept. Clones are partly lost; checked studies trace under half to an unresolved V gene and leave the rest unexplained. That table furnishes V, J and clone size, whereas the DNA furnished D and trimming. For this sample the table gives 250,000 to 350,000 clones, of which approximately 88% were detected only once. The ten largest clones take up just under 7% of the sample.

As for this clone: What this receptor recognizes is not known. Nothing much larger sits one base from this clone, and base qualities are not available.

This TCR was sampled from a woman under 40 who had recovered from COVID-19. The chain was built from TRBV6-5 and TRBJ1-2; confidence is insufficient to name the D gene. The sequencing sample was made of peripheral blood. This receptor has the CDR3 CASSTANYGYTF. The nucleotide sequence reads as follows: TGTGCCAGCAGCACAGCTAACTATGGCTACACCTTC.